The T cell receptor beta chain described here comes from a study of control samples from healthy donors and cancer patients. This table comes from immunoSEQ multiplex PCR, and its TCRdb copy is limited to in-frame clones, with some not included. This sample's table reports 150,000 to 200,000 clones. Germline CDR1 reads SGHRS; CDR2 reads YFSETQ. The CDR3 covers 13 residues. The V gene lost 4 bases and the J gene lost 4 bases, with 11 bases spanning the gap. What was sequenced was blood. This sequence was found in a woman aged 30 to 39 in good health. The V call is TRBV5-1, the J call TRBJ2-5; D gene uncertain. CDR3 residues: CASSPRVGETQYF. CDR3 DNA sequence: TGCGCCAGCAGCCCTCGGGTCGGAGAGACCCAGTACTTC.